This T cell receptor beta chain emerged from a study of T cells in Graves' hyperthyroidism and ophthalmopathy. Study findings and constraints: Among thyroid clonotypes expanded above 0.001, most also appeared in blood.

Calling Graves' hyperthyroidism stable meant ophthalmopathy did not progress within 18 months. A 10 ml volume of fresh peripheral blood provided the PBMCs. V lost 4 bases and J 3 bases, leaving 16 bases between the germline ends. CDR1 KGHSH and CDR2 LQKENI come from the germline V gene. This CDR3 comprises 15 residues. TCR beta CDR3 regions were amplified from RNA. The primer set for the first-round RT-PCR of the TCR CDR3 was HTBI. TCRdb re-called the multiplex PCR reads through MiXCR, storing one row per CDR3 protein. This repertoire shows 350,000 to 400,000 distinct CDR3 sequences, 15% to 20% found once; its top ten account for 3.7%. This clonotype was detected many times. As yet, its antigen is unknown.

Sequencing used blood. The sequence was collected from a woman aged 18-30 years with Graves' hyperthyroidism. This chain links TRBV18 with TRBJ2-7; maybe TRBD1 (6 bases). The CDR3 loop reads CASSLGQRVLYEQYF. The CDR3 nucleotides are TGTGCCAGCTCACTCGGACAGAGAGTCCTCTACGAGCAGTACTTC.